Listed below are T cell receptor beta chains from one sample, sequenced in a study of shared clonotypes between healthy human individuals. Using immunoSEQ multiplex PCR, the repertoire was profiled, and TCRdb retains in-frame clones only, with some absent. The top ten clones hold 0.13% of a sample with some 2,400,000 clones, about 94% of them seen once. The sample was naive CD4+ T cells sorted from blood. These TCRs come from a man aged 18 to 30 in good health. Both conserved end residues are part of each CDR3. The D gene is left open where the match is weak. Not all rows give a size; the values are once, few, many and, for expanded clones, a class.

j_call: TRBJ2-5
clone_size: NA
v_call: TRBV11-2
d_call: NA
cdr3_length: 16
cdr3_nt: TGTGCCAGCAGCCTTAGTGAGAGGGTCGACAGAGAGACCCAGTACTTC
cdr3_aa: CASSLSERVDRETQYF

j_call: TRBJ2-5
clone_size: NA
v_call: TRBV6-1
d_call: NA
cdr3_length: 16
cdr3_nt: TGTGCCAGCAGTGATTTCAAGGTTATAGGCAGGAAGACCCAGTACTTC
cdr3_aa: CASSDFKVIGRKTQYF

j_call: TRBJ2-3
clone_size: NA
v_call: TRBV2
d_call: TRBD2
cdr3_length: 13
cdr3_nt: TGTGCGTCGCGAGGGAGGGAGACAGATACGCAGTATTTT
cdr3_aa: CASRGRETDTQYF

j_call: TRBJ2-2
clone_size: NA
v_call: TRBV7-2
d_call: TRBD2
cdr3_length: 17
cdr3_nt: TGTGCCAGCAGCTGGCCTAGCGGGAGCGCGAACACCGGGGAGCTGTTTTTT
cdr3_aa: CASSWPSGSANTGELFF

j_call: TRBJ2-3
clone_size: once
v_call: TRBV18
d_call: NA
cdr3_length: 14
cdr3_nt: TGTGCCAGCTCACCACCGAGTGGAACAGATACGCAGTATTTT
cdr3_aa: CASSPPSGTDTQYF

j_call: TRBJ2-5
clone_size: NA
v_call: TRBV6-1
d_call: TRBD1
cdr3_length: 13
cdr3_nt: TGTGCCAGCGGGTTCGAGGGGGCAGAGACCCAGTACTTC
cdr3_aa: CASGFEGAETQYF

j_call: TRBJ2-7
clone_size: NA
v_call: TRBV27
d_call: NA
cdr3_length: 14
cdr3_nt: TGTGCCAGCAGTTTAACAGGGTCAGGCTACGAGCAGTACTTC
cdr3_aa: CASSLTGSGYEQYF

j_call: TRBJ2-4
clone_size: NA
v_call: TRBV5-1
d_call: TRBD2
cdr3_length: 20
cdr3_nt: TGCGCCAGCAGCCCGGGTATTACGGCTAGCGGGAGTCTAGCCAAAAACATTCAGTACTTC
cdr3_aa: CASSPGITASGSLAKNIQYF

j_call: TRBJ2-3
clone_size: NA
v_call: TRBV10-2
d_call: TRBD2
cdr3_length: 20
cdr3_nt: TGCGCCAGCAGTGAGTCTTGGCTAGCGGGAGGAAGGTGGGGCACAGATACGCAGTATTTT
cdr3_aa: CASSESWLAGGRWGTDTQYF

j_call: TRBJ2-7
clone_size: NA
v_call: TRBV5-1
d_call: NA
cdr3_length: 14
cdr3_nt: TGCGCCAGCTGGGACGGCCTGAGCTCCTACGAGCAGTACTTC
cdr3_aa: CASWDGLSSYEQYF

j_call: TRBJ1-6
clone_size: NA
v_call: TRBV5-1
d_call: NA
cdr3_length: 17
cdr3_nt: TGCGCCAGCAGCCCAACGCGGGTGGGGAGAGAGGATTCACCCCTCCACTTT
cdr3_aa: CASSPTRVGREDSPLHF

j_call: TRBJ2-3
clone_size: NA
v_call: TRBV6-1
d_call: TRBD2
cdr3_length: 19
cdr3_nt: TGTGCCAGCAGTGAAGGTTTGACTAGCGGGGGGTGGGTCACAGATACGCAGTATTTT
cdr3_aa: CASSEGLTSGGWVTDTQYF

j_call: TRBJ1-4
clone_size: NA
v_call: TRBV28
d_call: NA
cdr3_length: 13
cdr3_nt: TGTGCCAGCAGTTCGGACAGAAATGAAAAACTGTTTTTT
cdr3_aa: CASSSDRNEKLFF

j_call: TRBJ1-1
clone_size: NA
v_call: TRBV6-4
d_call: TRBD1
cdr3_length: 13
cdr3_nt: TGTGCCAGCAGTGACTCTGGACAGGGAAAAGCTTTCTTT
cdr3_aa: CASSDSGQGKAFF

j_call: TRBJ2-1
clone_size: NA
v_call: TRBV27
d_call: NA
cdr3_length: 14
cdr3_nt: TGTGCCAGCAGTTTTTCGGGAGTAGACAATGAGCAGTTCTTC
cdr3_aa: CASSFSGVDNEQFF

j_call: TRBJ1-4
clone_size: NA
v_call: TRBV6-1
d_call: NA
cdr3_length: 15
cdr3_nt: TGTGCCAGCAGTGAAGCACCCCAGCTTAATGAAAAACTGTTTTTT
cdr3_aa: CASSEAPQLNEKLFF

j_call: TRBJ1-1
clone_size: NA
v_call: TRBV6-1
d_call: NA
cdr3_length: 14
cdr3_nt: TGTGCCAGCAAAATCTCAGGGATGAACACTGAAGCTTTCTTT
cdr3_aa: CASKISGMNTEAFF

j_call: TRBJ2-1
clone_size: NA
v_call: TRBV7-2
d_call: TRBD2
cdr3_length: 15
cdr3_nt: TGTGCCAGCAGCTTCGGACTAGCGGGAGTGCATGAGCAGTTCTTC
cdr3_aa: CASSFGLAGVHEQFF

j_call: TRBJ1-1
clone_size: NA
v_call: TRBV14
d_call: NA
cdr3_length: 15
cdr3_nt: TGTGCCAGCAGCAAGGGGTCAGGGTTGAGCACTGAAGCTTTCTTT
cdr3_aa: CASSKGSGLSTEAFF

j_call: TRBJ2-3
clone_size: NA
v_call: TRBV19
d_call: NA
cdr3_length: 14
cdr3_nt: TGTGCCAGTAGTAATTTGGGGAAAACAGATACGCAGTATTTT
cdr3_aa: CASSNLGKTDTQYF

j_call: TRBJ2-1
clone_size: NA
v_call: TRBV27
d_call: TRBD2
cdr3_length: 16
cdr3_nt: TGTGCCAGCAGCCGTCAGGGACTAGCTGCCGTCAATGAGCAGTTCTTC
cdr3_aa: CASSRQGLAAVNEQFF

j_call: TRBJ1-2
clone_size: NA
v_call: TRBV15
d_call: TRBD1
cdr3_length: 14
cdr3_nt: TGTGCCACCAGCAGAGAGTGGACAGGGCAGGGCTACACCTTC
cdr3_aa: CATSREWTGQGYTF

j_call: TRBJ2-5
clone_size: NA
v_call: TRBV10-2
d_call: NA
cdr3_length: 15
cdr3_nt: TGCGCCAGCAGTGTGGGAGGGGGCGGCCTAGAGACCCAGTACTTC
cdr3_aa: CASSVGGGGLETQYF

j_call: TRBJ1-2
clone_size: NA
v_call: TRBV7-9
d_call: TRBD1
cdr3_length: 16
cdr3_nt: TGTGCCAGCAGCTTAGCCGGGACAGGGGGCGCATCTGGCTACACCTTC
cdr3_aa: CASSLAGTGGASGYTF

j_call: TRBJ1-3
clone_size: NA
v_call: TRBV18
d_call: NA
cdr3_length: 13
cdr3_nt: TGTGCCAGCTCGGACAGCTCTGGAAACACCATATATTTT
cdr3_aa: CASSDSSGNTIYF

j_call: TRBJ2-3
clone_size: NA
v_call: TRBV5-1
d_call: NA
cdr3_length: 14
cdr3_nt: TGCGCCAGCAGCCCCGGGTCATGGACAGATACGCAGTATTTT
cdr3_aa: CASSPGSWTDTQYF

j_call: TRBJ1-2
clone_size: NA
v_call: TRBV6-6
d_call: TRBD1
cdr3_length: 15
cdr3_nt: TGTGCCAGCAGTCAACCGTATCAGACAGGGCACGGCTACACCTTC
cdr3_aa: CASSQPYQTGHGYTF

j_call: TRBJ1-2
clone_size: NA
v_call: TRBV28
d_call: TRBD1
cdr3_length: 15
cdr3_nt: TGTGCCAGCAGTCCTCAGGACAGGGACCACTATGGCTACACCTTC
cdr3_aa: CASSPQDRDHYGYTF

j_call: TRBJ2-7
clone_size: NA
v_call: TRBV5-1
d_call: TRBD1
cdr3_length: 16
cdr3_nt: TGCGCCAGCAGCTTGGCCGGGACAGCGACCTCCTACGAGCAGTACTTC
cdr3_aa: CASSLAGTATSYEQYF

j_call: TRBJ2-2
clone_size: once
v_call: TRBV6-4
d_call: NA
cdr3_length: 15
cdr3_nt: TGTGCCAGCAGTGATGGAGGAGGGGACACCGGGGAGCTGTTTTTT
cdr3_aa: CASSDGGGDTGELFF

j_call: TRBJ1-1
clone_size: once
v_call: TRBV5-1
d_call: NA
cdr3_length: 15
cdr3_nt: TGCGCCAGCAGCTTGCACCCCCTGATTCAGTCCTGGGCTTTCTTT
cdr3_aa: CASSLHPLIQSWAFF

j_call: TRBJ2-3
clone_size: NA
v_call: TRBV29-1
d_call: NA
cdr3_length: 15
cdr3_nt: TGCAGCGTTACCCCGGGGTCCTCGCCCGGGGATACGCAGTATTTT
cdr3_aa: CSVTPGSSPGDTQYF

j_call: TRBJ2-2
clone_size: NA
v_call: TRBV2
d_call: NA
cdr3_length: 15
cdr3_nt: TGTGCCAGCAGTGAAACCCAGGGGAACACCGGGGAGCTGTTTTTT
cdr3_aa: CASSETQGNTGELFF

j_call: TRBJ2-7
clone_size: NA
v_call: TRBV7-8
d_call: NA
cdr3_length: 14
cdr3_nt: TGTGCCAGCAGCTTAGACCCGGGGAAGTACGAGCAGTACTTC
cdr3_aa: CASSLDPGKYEQYF

j_call: TRBJ1-5
clone_size: NA
v_call: TRBV7-2
d_call: NA
cdr3_length: 14
cdr3_nt: TGTGCCAGCAGCTCAGGGTTTGGCAATCAGCCCCAGCATTTT
cdr3_aa: CASSSGFGNQPQHF

j_call: TRBJ1-5
clone_size: NA
v_call: TRBV28
d_call: NA
cdr3_length: 14
cdr3_nt: TGTGCCACGGTCCGGGGTGCGAGCAATCAGCCCCAGCATTTT
cdr3_aa: CATVRGASNQPQHF

j_call: TRBJ2-5
clone_size: NA
v_call: TRBV7-2
d_call: NA
cdr3_length: 14
cdr3_nt: TGTGCCAGCAGCTTAGGGGGGCAAGGAGAGACCCAGTACTTC
cdr3_aa: CASSLGGQGETQYF

j_call: TRBJ2-6
clone_size: NA
v_call: TRBV30
d_call: TRBD2
cdr3_length: 17
cdr3_nt: TGTGCCTGGACTGGACTAGCGGGGACCTCTGGGGCCAACGTCCTGACTTTC
cdr3_aa: CAWTGLAGTSGANVLTF

j_call: TRBJ1-4
clone_size: NA
v_call: TRBV7-2
d_call: NA
cdr3_length: 14
cdr3_nt: TGTGCCAGCAGCTTAGAAACAGGGAGGGAAAAACTGTTTTTT
cdr3_aa: CASSLETGREKLFF

j_call: TRBJ2-5
clone_size: NA
v_call: TRBV11-2
d_call: NA
cdr3_length: 17
cdr3_nt: TGTGCCAGCAGCTTAGTGACTAGGGACGGCTACCAAGAGACCCAGTACTTC
cdr3_aa: CASSLVTRDGYQETQYF

j_call: TRBJ1-1
clone_size: NA
v_call: TRBV28
d_call: NA
cdr3_length: 16
cdr3_nt: TGTGCCAGCAGTTCCCCAGCACCCATCGTTGGCACTGAAGCTTTCTTT
cdr3_aa: CASSSPAPIVGTEAFF

j_call: TRBJ2-5
clone_size: NA
v_call: TRBV7-9
d_call: NA
cdr3_length: 15
cdr3_nt: TGTGCCAGCAGCTTAGCGCTCCGAGGGGGAGAGACCCAGTACTTC
cdr3_aa: CASSLALRGGETQYF

j_call: TRBJ1-1
clone_size: NA
v_call: TRBV11-2
d_call: NA
cdr3_length: 12
cdr3_nt: TGTGCCAGCAGCTTAGGAGTCGGTGAAGCTTTCTTT
cdr3_aa: CASSLGVGEAFF

j_call: TRBJ1-5
clone_size: once
v_call: TRBV2
d_call: NA
cdr3_length: 14
cdr3_nt: TGTGCCAGCAGTGCAAGACTTAGCAATCAGCCCCAGCATTTT
cdr3_aa: CASSARLSNQPQHF

j_call: TRBJ2-3
clone_size: NA
v_call: TRBV6-1
d_call: TRBD2
cdr3_length: 12
cdr3_nt: TGTGCCAGCAGTGAAAGGGTAGCGGGCTCGTATTTT
cdr3_aa: CASSERVAGSYF

j_call: TRBJ2-7
clone_size: NA
v_call: TRBV5-6
d_call: TRBD1
cdr3_length: 15
cdr3_nt: TGTGCCAGCAGCGTACCCGGGACAGGCCCCTACGAGCAGTACTTC
cdr3_aa: CASSVPGTGPYEQYF

j_call: TRBJ2-5
clone_size: NA
v_call: TRBV6-5
d_call: NA
cdr3_length: 13
cdr3_nt: TGTGCCAGCAGTTACTCGTTAGTAGAGACCCAGTACTTC
cdr3_aa: CASSYSLVETQYF

j_call: TRBJ2-3
clone_size: NA
v_call: TRBV11-3
d_call: NA
cdr3_length: 13
cdr3_nt: TGTGCCAGCAGCTTAGATAACGCAGATACGCAGTATTTT
cdr3_aa: CASSLDNADTQYF

j_call: TRBJ2-5
clone_size: NA
v_call: TRBV10-1
d_call: NA
cdr3_length: 13
cdr3_nt: TGCGCCAGCAGCCCGGGGGCCCAAGAGACCCAGTACTTC
cdr3_aa: CASSPGAQETQYF

j_call: TRBJ2-3
clone_size: NA
v_call: TRBV27
d_call: TRBD2
cdr3_length: 19
cdr3_nt: TGTGCCAGCAGTTTCGATCCCTCCTCTCTAGCGGAGGGCACAGATACGCAGTATTTT
cdr3_aa: CASSFDPSSLAEGTDTQYF

j_call: TRBJ1-1
clone_size: few
v_call: TRBV6-5
d_call: NA
cdr3_length: 11
cdr3_nt: TGTGCCAGCAGGAGGAACACTGAAGCTTTCTTT
cdr3_aa: CASRRNTEAFF

j_call: TRBJ2-6
clone_size: NA
v_call: TRBV7-9
d_call: NA
cdr3_length: 18
cdr3_nt: TGTGCCAGCAGCTTAGGAACAGGGCCTAGCTCTGGGGCCAACGTCCTGACTTTC
cdr3_aa: CASSLGTGPSSGANVLTF

j_call: TRBJ2-7
clone_size: NA
v_call: TRBV28
d_call: NA
cdr3_length: 14
cdr3_nt: TGTGCCAGCAGTTTTGGGGGATCGACCTACGAGCAGTACTTC
cdr3_aa: CASSFGGSTYEQYF

j_call: TRBJ2-2
clone_size: NA
v_call: TRBV11-2
d_call: TRBD2
cdr3_length: 17
cdr3_nt: TGTGCCAGCAGCTTTAGTGGGTTGGTAGCGGGGGCCGGGGAGCTGTTTTTT
cdr3_aa: CASSFSGLVAGAGELFF

j_call: TRBJ2-3
clone_size: NA
v_call: TRBV18
d_call: NA
cdr3_length: 11
cdr3_nt: TGTGCCAGCTCGTCCGGGGATACGCAGTATTTT
cdr3_aa: CASSSGDTQYF